The clone carrying this T cell receptor beta chain came up a few times. Its target is unknown. The germline gives CDR1 SGHRS, CDR2 YFSETQ. Deletions cut 0 bases from V and 4 bases from J, with 8 bases between. The CDR3 has 14 amino acids. The data stem from a study of T cells in Graves' hyperthyroidism and ophthalmopathy. Study-wide points: In the analysis, a 13 V-J model separated ophthalmopathy from stable hyperthyroidism. Ophthalmopathy was model-predicted a median 6.5 months pre-onset.

RNA transcripts provided the source from which TCR beta CDR3 regions were amplified. During a first-round RT-PCR of the TCR CDR3, the HTBI primer set was used. One entry per CDR3 protein results from TCRdb running MiXCR on the multiplex PCR reads. This table has 250,000 to 350,000 distinct CDR3 sequences, 15% to 20% appearing once. The source of this sequence is a woman aged 55-69 years with Graves' ophthalmopathy. The V gene is TRBV5-1, the J gene TRBJ2-1; D not resolved. Sequenced sample: blood. The chain's CDR3 is CASSLDPFYNEQFF. The CDR3 coding sequence is TGCGCCAGCAGCTTGGATCCGTTTTACAATGAGCAGTTCTTC.